Following are 14 T cell receptor beta chains from one sample sequenced in a study of Ad26.COV2.S vaccination and SARS-CoV-2 variants. The treatment was: about 20 received Ad26.COV2.S at low or high dose, single or two shots; roughly five received placebo; per-sample allocation not given. After the first vaccine or placebo injection, samples were drawn on day 63. Method: immunoSEQ multiplex PCR; TCRdb's copy keeps in-frame clones and lacks some. The sample holds some 320,000 clones; around four fifths are singletons and the top ten take approximately 2.2%. This material consisted of peripheral blood, taken in a trial of Ad26.COV2.S vaccine versus placebo. The receptors stem from a person between 18 and 65 years old who received the Ad26.COV2.S COVID-19 vaccine or a placebo.

Only one count was recorded for this clone. V usage is TRBV9 and J usage is TRBJ2-5; 14 bases are shared with TRBD2. The V segment lost 4 bases and the J segment 6 bases; nucleotides outside the gene matches: 8. Germline CDR1 is SGDLS and CDR2 is YYNGEE. This CDR3 is built from 16 residues. CDR3 protein: CASSSRGTSGGKTQYF. DNA of the CDR3: TGTGCCAGCAGCTCCCGGGGGACTAGCGGGGGAAAGACCCAGTACTTC.

The genes are TRBV5-1 and TRBJ2-3, with unresolved D. Germline-derived CDR1 and CDR2 are SGHRS and YFSETQ. The V end was cut by 0 bases, the J end by 5 bases, with 16 bases between. The CDR3 contains 16 residues. CDR3: CASSLVGGRVKDTQYF. The CDR3 region has the DNA TGCGCCAGCAGCTTGGTGGGCGGAAGGGTTAAAGATACGCAGTATTTT.

The rearrangement joins TRBV2 to TRBJ2-3; D uncertain. The ends were cut back, 2 bases at V and 4 bases at J, with 4 bases in the middle. The CDR3 is made up of 12 amino acids. Germline V gene data show CDR1 as SNHLY and CDR2 as FYNNEI. Here the CDR3 DNA reads TGTGCCAGCAGTGAAATCGCAGATACGCAGTATTTT. This encodes CASSEIADTQYF.

This chain joins TRBV2 and TRBJ1-4, with no clear D. The CDR3 loop spans 14 amino acids. Per the germline V gene, CDR1 is SNHLY and CDR2 is FYNNEI. With 7 bases removed from V and 0 bases from J, the gap between germline ends came to 9 bases. CDR3 coding DNA: TGTGCCAGCAACCGGCGCGCAACTAATGAAAAACTGTTTTTT. Protein: CASNRRATNEKLFF.

The rearrangement joins TRBV19 to TRBJ2-1; D is unresolved. V was trimmed by 4 bases and J by 9 bases, leaving 13 bases between them. The germline gives CDR1 LNHDA, CDR2 SQIVND (reference sequence). The CDR3 consists of 13 residues. CDR3 nucleotide sequence: TGTGCCAGTAGTAGAGTCGGGCAGCTTGAGCAGTTCTTC. Translated, it gives CASSRVGQLEQFF. The variable domain in full, completed from reference TRBV19 and TRBJ2-1, reads DGGITQSPKYLFRKEGQNVTLSCEQNLNHDAMYWYRQDPGQGLRLIYYSQIVNDFQKGDIAEGYSVSREKKESFPLTVTSAQKNPTAFYLCASSRVGQLEQFFGPGTRLTVL.

This clone came up a few times. The V gene is TRBV14, the J gene TRBJ1-1; D unresolved. In germline, CDR1 is SGHDN, CDR2 FVKESK. The CDR3 extends over 14 amino acids. V was cut by 0 bases and J by 4 bases, with 9 bases left in between. The CDR3 DNA sequence: TGTGCCAGCAGCCAAGAGGCGGTGAGCACTGAAGCTTTCTTT. Translation gives CASSQEAVSTEAFF.

V usage is TRBV19 and J usage is TRBJ1-6; the D gene is possibly TRBD1 (6 bases). The CDR3 consists of 17 residues. The germline V gene has CDR1 LNHDA and CDR2 SQIVND (reference sequence). Trimming removed 6 bases from V and 6 bases from J, with 21 bases in between. The CDR3, as DNA: TGTGCCAGTAGCCGTCAGGGGAGTACTGCCTCTAATTCACCCCTCCACTTT. Protein product: CASSRQGSTASNSPLHF.

The J gene is TRBJ2-3, the V gene TRBV7-2; 8 nucleotides align to TRBD2. V was clipped by 4 bases and J by 3 bases; unmatched bases: 9. Germline values: CDR1 SGHTA, CDR2 FQGNSA. This CDR3 comprises 16 residues. The CDR3, as DNA: TGTGCCAGCAGCTCGGGCATCCGGGGGGGAACAGATACGCAGTATTTT. Translating gives CASSSGIRGGTDTQYF.

The rearrangement links TRBV7-9 to TRBJ1-6; TRBD1 agrees at 7 bases. The germline V gene encodes CDR1 SEHNR and CDR2 FQNEAQ (reference sequence). CDR3 size: 15 residues. V dropped 6 bases and J dropped 8; count of bases not matched to a gene: 10. In nucleotides, the CDR3 is TGTGCCAGCAGTTCTTGGGACAGAGGCGATTCACCCCTCCACTTT. Amino acids: CASSSWDRGDSPLHF. Using reference TRBV7-9 and TRBJ1-6 for the parts outside the CDR3, the full variable domain is DTGVSQNPRHKITKRGQNVTFRCDPISEHNRLYWYRQTLGQGPEFLTYFQNEAQLEKSRLLSDRFSAERPKGSFSTLEIQRTEQGDSAMYLCASSSWDRGDSPLHFGNGTRLTVT.

The genes are TRBV3-1 (or the pseudogene TRBV3-2) and TRBJ2-1; D may be TRBD2 (6 bases). The CDR3 length is 12 residues. In germline, CDR1 is LGHDT, CDR2 YNNKEL (reference sequence). V gave up 5 bases and J gave up 10 bases, with 12 bases separating them. CDR3 region: CASSYTGREQFF. CDR3 nucleotides: TGTGCCAGCAGCTACACGGGGAGGGAGCAGTTCTTC.

This chain links TRBV28 with TRBJ2-2; maybe TRBD2 (6 bases). From germline, CDR1 is MDHEN and CDR2 SYDVKM. Trimming shortened V by 3 bases and J by 2 bases, and 10 bases separated the two germline ends. This CDR3 has 15 residues. The CDR3, as DNA: TGTGCCAGCAGTTTCAGGAGGGGAAACACCGGGGAGCTGTTTTTT. Translated: CASSFRRGNTGELFF.

The genes are TRBV4-1 and TRBJ1-5; D gene uncertain. This CDR3 contains 17 residues. Germline loops: CDR1 MGHRA, CDR2 YSYEKL. The germline V and J ends were trimmed by 1 base and 1 base, with 14 bases remaining between them. The CDR3 nucleotides are TGCGCCAGCAGCCAAGGAGGCCGGGGAGAAAGCAATCAGCCCCAGCATTTT. The encoded protein is CASSQGGRGESNQPQHF.

This chain connects TRBV5-6 to TRBJ1-6, with D perhaps TRBD1 (5 bases). CDR1 is SGHDT, CDR2 YYEEEE, per germline. The CDR3 totals 14 residues. Between the trimmed V and J ends, which lost 0 bases and 10 bases, there was a span of 11 bases. CDR3 residues: CASSLGREASPLHF. Here the CDR3 DNA reads TGTGCCAGCAGCTTGGGCAGGGAGGCCTCACCCCTCCACTTT.

The chain is built from TRBV6-5 and TRBJ2-1, with 8 positions matching TRBD1. The germline V gene encodes CDR1 MNHEY and CDR2 SVGAGI. There are 15 residues in the CDR3. V lost 5 bases to trimming and J lost 4 bases; unmatched junction nucleotides: 7. The CDR3 bases are TGTGCCAGCAGTAACCAGGGGGCATGGTACAATGAGCAGTTCTTC. Protein product: CASSNQGAWYNEQFF.